This TCR beta chain was sequenced in a study of blood T cell repertoires in COVID-19. At the level of the study: From T cells, B-cell-depleted T cells, or PBMCs came the material, which was cDNA or gDNA.

Sequenced by immunoSEQ multiplex PCR; TCRdb stores in-frame clones only, minus some. The sample yields about 270,000 clones, roughly 86% seen once. There are 13 residues in the CDR3. The germline V and J ends were trimmed by 2 bases and 2 bases, with 7 bases remaining between them. The germline CDR1 and CDR2 sequences are MNHEY and SMNVEV (reference sequence). V gene TRBV27 combines with J gene TRBJ2-7; D might be TRBD1 (5 bases). This receptor was taken from a woman of 80 years or more with COVID-19, enrolled during active disease. The specimen was peripheral blood. CDR3 bases: TGTGCCAGCAGTTTACGACAGCCCTACGAGCAGTACTTC. This sequence encodes CASSLRQPYEQYF.